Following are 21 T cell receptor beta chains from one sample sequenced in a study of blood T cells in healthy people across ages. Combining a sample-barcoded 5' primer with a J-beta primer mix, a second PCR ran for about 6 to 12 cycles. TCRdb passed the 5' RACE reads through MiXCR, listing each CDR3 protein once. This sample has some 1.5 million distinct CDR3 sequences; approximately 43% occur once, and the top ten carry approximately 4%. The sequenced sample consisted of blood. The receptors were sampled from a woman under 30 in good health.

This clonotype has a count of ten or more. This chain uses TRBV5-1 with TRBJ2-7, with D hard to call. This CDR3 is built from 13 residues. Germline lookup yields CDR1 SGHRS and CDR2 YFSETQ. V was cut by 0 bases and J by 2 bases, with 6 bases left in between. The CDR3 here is CASSLADPYEQYF. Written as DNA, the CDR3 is TGCGCCAGCAGCTTGGCAGACCCCTACGAGCAGTACTTC.

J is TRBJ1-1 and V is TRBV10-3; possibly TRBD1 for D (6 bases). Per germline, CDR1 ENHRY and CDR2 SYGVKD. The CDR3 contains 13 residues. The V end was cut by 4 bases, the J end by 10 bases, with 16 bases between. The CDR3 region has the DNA TGTGCCATCAGTGTCGGGAGACAGGTCCCAGCTTTCTTT. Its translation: CAISVGRQVPAFF.

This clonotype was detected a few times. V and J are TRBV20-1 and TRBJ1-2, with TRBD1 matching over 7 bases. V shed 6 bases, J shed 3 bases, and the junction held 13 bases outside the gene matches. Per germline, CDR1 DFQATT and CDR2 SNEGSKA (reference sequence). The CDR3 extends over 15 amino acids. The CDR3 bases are TGCAGTGCGTTAGTAGTGGACAGGCGTGACTATGGCTACACCTTC. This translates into CSALVVDRRDYGYTF.

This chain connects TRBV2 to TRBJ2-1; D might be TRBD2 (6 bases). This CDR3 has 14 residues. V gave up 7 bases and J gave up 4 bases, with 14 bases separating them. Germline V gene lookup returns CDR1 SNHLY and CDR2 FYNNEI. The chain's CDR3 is CASMRGMGYNEQFF. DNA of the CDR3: TGTGCCAGCATGCGGGGAATGGGGTACAATGAGCAGTTCTTC.

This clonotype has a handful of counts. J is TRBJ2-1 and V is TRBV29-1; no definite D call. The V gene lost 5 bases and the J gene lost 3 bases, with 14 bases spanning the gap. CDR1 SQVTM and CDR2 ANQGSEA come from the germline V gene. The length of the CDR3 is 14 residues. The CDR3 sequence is CSVTRLSNYNEQFF. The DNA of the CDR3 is TGCAGCGTTACCCGACTTTCCAACTACAATGAGCAGTTCTTC.

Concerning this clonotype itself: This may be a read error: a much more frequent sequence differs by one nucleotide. The CDR3 loop is CSARAPSRGVYNEQLF. The CDR3 region has the DNA TGCAGTGCTAGAGCCCCTAGCAGGGGAGTCTACAATGAGCAGTTATTC. The chain has TRBV20-1 and TRBJ2-1, with D possibly matching TRBD1 (6 bases). The CDR3 totals 16 residues. CDR1 and CDR2 (germline): DFQATT, SNEGSKA (reference sequence).

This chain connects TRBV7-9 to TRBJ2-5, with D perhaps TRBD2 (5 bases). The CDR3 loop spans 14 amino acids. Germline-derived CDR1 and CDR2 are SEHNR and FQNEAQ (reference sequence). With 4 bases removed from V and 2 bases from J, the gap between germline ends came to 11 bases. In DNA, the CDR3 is TGTGCCAGCAGCTCACCGGGCGGGCAAGAGACCCAGTACTTC. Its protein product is CASSSPGGQETQYF.

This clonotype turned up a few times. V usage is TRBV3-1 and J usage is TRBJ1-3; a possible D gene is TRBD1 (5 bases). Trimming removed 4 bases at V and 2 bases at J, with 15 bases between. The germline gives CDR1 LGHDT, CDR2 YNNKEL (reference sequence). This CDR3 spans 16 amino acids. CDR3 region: CASSPRQQIPGNTIYF. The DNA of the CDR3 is TGTGCCAGCAGCCCGCGACAGCAAATTCCTGGAAACACCATATATTTT.

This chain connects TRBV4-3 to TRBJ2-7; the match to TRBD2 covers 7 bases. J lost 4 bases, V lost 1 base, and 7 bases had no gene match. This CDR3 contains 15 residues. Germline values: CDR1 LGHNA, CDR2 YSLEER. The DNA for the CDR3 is TGCGCCAGCAGCCAAGTAAGCGGGACTATATACGAGCAGTACTTC. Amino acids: CASSQVSGTIYEQYF.

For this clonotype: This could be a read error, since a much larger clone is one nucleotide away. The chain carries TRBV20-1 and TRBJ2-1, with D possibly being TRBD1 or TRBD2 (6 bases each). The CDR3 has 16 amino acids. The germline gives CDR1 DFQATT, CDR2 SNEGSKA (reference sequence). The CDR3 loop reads CSARDPGANSHNEQFF. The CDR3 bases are TGCAGTGCTAGAGACCCGGGGGCGAACTCCCACAATGAGCAGTTCTTC.

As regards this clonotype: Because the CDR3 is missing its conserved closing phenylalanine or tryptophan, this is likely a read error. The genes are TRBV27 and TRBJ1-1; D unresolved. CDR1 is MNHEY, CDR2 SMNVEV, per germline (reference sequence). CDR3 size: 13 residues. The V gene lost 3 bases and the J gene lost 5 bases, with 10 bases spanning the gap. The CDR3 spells CASSFVPETEAFS. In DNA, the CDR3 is TGTGCCAGCAGTTTTGTCCCCGAGACTGAAGCTTTCTCT.

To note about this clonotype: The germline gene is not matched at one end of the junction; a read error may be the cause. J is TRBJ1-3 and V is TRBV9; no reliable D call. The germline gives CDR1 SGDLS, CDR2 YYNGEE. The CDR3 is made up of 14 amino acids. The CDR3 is CVSSAQSWGNTIYF. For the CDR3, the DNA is TGTGTCAGCAGCGCGCAAAGCTGGGGAAACACCATATATTTT.

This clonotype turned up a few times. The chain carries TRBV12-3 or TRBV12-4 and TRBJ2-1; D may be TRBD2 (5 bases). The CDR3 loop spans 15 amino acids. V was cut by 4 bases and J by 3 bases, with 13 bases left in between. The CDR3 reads CASSSRTADYNEQFF. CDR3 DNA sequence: TGTGCCAGCAGTTCGCGGACTGCTGACTACAATGAGCAGTTCTTC.

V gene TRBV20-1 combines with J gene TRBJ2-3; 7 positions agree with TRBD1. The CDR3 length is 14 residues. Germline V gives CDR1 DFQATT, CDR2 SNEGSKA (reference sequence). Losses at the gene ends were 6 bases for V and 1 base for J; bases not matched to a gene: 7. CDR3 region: CSAKQGTGTDTQYF. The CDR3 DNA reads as TGCAGTGCCAAACAGGGGACAGGCACAGATACGCAGTATTTT.

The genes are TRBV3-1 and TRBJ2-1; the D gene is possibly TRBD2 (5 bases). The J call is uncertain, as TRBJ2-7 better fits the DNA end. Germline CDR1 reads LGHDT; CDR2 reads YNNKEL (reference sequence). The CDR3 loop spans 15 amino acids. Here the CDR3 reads CASIFTVQRHNEQYF. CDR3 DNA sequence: TGTGCCAGCATCTTTACGGTTCAGCGGCACAATGAGCAGTACTTC.

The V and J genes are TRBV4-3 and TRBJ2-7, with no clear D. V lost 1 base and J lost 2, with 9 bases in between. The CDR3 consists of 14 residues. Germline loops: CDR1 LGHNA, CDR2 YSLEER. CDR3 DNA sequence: TGCGCCAGCAGCCAAGGGACGTTAGCCTACGAGCAGTACTTC. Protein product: CASSQGTLAYEQYF.

CDR3 protein: CAISAPGSYEQYF. The CDR3, as DNA: TGTGCCATCAGTGCTCCAGGCTCCTACGAGCAGTACTTC. The V call is TRBV10-3, the J call TRBJ2-7; D call uncertain. CDR1 is ENHRY, CDR2 SYGVKD, per germline. This CDR3 region has 13 residues. Trimming took 4 bases from V and 0 from J, leaving 7 bases between them.

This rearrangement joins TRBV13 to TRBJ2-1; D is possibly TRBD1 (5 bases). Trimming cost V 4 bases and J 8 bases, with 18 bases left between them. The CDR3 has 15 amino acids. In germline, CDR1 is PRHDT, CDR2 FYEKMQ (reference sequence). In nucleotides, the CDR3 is TGTGCCAGCAGCTCAGAGTGGCGGCTAGGGGATGAGCAGTTCTTC. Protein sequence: CASSSEWRLGDEQFF.

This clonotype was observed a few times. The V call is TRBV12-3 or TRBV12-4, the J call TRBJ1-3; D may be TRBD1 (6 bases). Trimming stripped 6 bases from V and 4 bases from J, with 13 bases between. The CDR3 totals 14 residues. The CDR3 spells CASSPGVSGNTIYF. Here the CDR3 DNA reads TGTGCCAGCAGCCCAGGGGTATCGGGAAACACCATATATTTT.

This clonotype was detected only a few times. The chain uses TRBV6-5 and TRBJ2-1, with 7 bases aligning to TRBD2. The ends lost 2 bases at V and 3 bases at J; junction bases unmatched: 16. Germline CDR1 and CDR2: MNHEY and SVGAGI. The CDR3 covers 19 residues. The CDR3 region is CASSYAGVGLTDFYNEQFF. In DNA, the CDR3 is TGTGCCAGCAGTTACGCGGGGGTCGGACTAACCGATTTCTACAATGAGCAGTTCTTC.

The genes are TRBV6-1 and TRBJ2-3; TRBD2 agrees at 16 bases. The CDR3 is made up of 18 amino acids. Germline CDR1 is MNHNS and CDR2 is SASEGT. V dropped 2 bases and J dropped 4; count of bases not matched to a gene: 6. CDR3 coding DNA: TGTGCCAGCAGTGAAAGAGGGACTAGCGGGGGGGCCGCAGATACGCAGTATTTT. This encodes CASSERGTSGGAADTQYF.